One T cell receptor (beta chain) is described in this entry. The data are from a study of OX40 agonist ivuxolimab in advanced cancers. As for the study in general: Aged roughly 23 to 90 with a mean of approximately 60 years, they were 82.7% male.

The CDR3 has 12 residues. In germline, CDR1 is SGHVS, CDR2 FQNEAQ. Trimming shortened V by 6 bases and J by 4 bases, and 7 bases separated the two germline ends. Sequencing was performed with immunoSEQ multiplex PCR; in TCRdb, only in-frame clones are kept and a portion is missing. The sample holds tens of thousands of clones, 90% seen once. This receptor was taken from an adult with an advanced solid tumor such as melanoma, head and neck, liver or kidney cancer. The sample in question was CD4+ or CD8+ T cells sorted from blood, obtained in a trial of the OX40 agonist ivuxolimab. The chain recombines TRBV7-8 with TRBJ1-3; D gene ambiguous. The CDR3 is CASSSAGNTIYF. DNA for the CDR3: TGTGCCAGCAGTTCAGCCGGAAACACCATATATTTT.